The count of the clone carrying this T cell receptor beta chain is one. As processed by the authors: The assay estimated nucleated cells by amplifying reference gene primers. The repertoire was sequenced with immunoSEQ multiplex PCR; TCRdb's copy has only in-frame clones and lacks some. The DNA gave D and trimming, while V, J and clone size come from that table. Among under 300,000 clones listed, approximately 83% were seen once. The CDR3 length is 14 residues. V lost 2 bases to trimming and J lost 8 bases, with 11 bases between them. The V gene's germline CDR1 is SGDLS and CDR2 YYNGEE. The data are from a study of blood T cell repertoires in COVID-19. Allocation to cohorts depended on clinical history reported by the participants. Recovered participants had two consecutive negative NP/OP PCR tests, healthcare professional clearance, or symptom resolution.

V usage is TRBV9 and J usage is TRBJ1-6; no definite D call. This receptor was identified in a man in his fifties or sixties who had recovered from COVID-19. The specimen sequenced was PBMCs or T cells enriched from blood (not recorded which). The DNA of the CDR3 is TGTGCCAGCAGCGTCCAAGTCGGGGATTCACCCCTCCACTTT. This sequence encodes CASSVQVGDSPLHF.